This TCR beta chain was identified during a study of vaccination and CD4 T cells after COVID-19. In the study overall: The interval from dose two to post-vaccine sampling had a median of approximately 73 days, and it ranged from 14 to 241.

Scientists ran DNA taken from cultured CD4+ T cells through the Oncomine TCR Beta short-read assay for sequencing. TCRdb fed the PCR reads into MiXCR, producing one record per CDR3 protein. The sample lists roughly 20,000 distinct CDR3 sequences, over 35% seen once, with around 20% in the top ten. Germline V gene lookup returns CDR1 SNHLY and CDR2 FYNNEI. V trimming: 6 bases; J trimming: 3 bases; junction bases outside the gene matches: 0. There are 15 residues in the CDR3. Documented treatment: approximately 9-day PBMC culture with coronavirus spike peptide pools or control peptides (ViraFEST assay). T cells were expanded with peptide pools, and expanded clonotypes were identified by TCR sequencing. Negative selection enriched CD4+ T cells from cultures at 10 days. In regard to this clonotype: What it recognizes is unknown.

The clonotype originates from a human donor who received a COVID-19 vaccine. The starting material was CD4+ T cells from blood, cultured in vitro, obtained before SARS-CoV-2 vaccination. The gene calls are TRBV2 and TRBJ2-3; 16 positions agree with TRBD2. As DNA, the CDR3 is TGTGCCAGCAGGGGACTAGCGGGGGGGACAGATACGCAGTATTTT. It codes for CASRGLAGGTDTQYF. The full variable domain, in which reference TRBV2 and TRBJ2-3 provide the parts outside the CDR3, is EPEVTQTPSHQVTQMGQEVILRCVPISNHLYFYWYRQILGQKVEFLVSFYNNEISEKSEIFDDQFSVERPDGSNFTLKIRSTKLEDSAMYFCASRGLAGGTDTQYFGPGTRLTVL.